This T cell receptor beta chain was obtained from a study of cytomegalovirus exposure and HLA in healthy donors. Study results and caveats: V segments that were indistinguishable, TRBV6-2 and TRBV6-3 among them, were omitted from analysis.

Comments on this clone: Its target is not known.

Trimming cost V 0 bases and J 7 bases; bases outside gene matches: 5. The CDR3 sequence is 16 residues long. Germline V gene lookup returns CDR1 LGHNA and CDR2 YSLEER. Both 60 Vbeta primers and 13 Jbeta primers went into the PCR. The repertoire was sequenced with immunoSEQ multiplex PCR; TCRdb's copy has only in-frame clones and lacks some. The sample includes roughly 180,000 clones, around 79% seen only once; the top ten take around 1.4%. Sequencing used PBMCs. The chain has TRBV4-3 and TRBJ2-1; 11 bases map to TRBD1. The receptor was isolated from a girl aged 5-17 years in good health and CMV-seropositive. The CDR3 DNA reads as TGCGCCAGCAGCCAAGATGGGGGGACAGGGGGGAATGAGCAGTTCTTC. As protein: CASSQDGGTGGNEQFF.